This is a list of T cell receptor beta chains from one sample in a study of OX40 agonist ivuxolimab in advanced cancers. The data were produced by immunoSEQ multiplex PCR, yet TCRdb's version contains in-frame clones alone and is incomplete. Of 35,000 to 45,000 clones in the sample, around 90% were seen once. The input for sequencing was CD4+ or CD8+ T cells sorted from blood, taken in a trial of the OX40 agonist ivuxolimab. These TCRs come from an adult with an advanced solid tumor such as melanoma, head and neck, liver or kidney cancer. Each CDR3 is given with its conserved first and last residue. A D gene is named only where the DNA matches it firmly. A row's size may be missing; if present it is once, few, many or a size class.

D gene	V gene	J gene	clone size	CDR3 protein	CDR3 DNA
.	TRBV28	TRBJ2-1	once	CASSFDSSYNEQFF	TGTGCCAGCAGTTTCGACAGCTCCTACAATGAGCAGTTCTTC
.	TRBV23-1	TRBJ2-1	.	CASSLSPGPSGKEQFF	TGCGCCAGCAGTCTTTCCCCGGGCCCCTCGGGCAAAGAGCAGTTCTTC
TRBD1	TRBV19	TRBJ2-7	.	CASSIVGTGGEQYF	TGTGCCAGTAGTATAGTTGGGACAGGGGGCGAGCAGTACTTC
.	TRBV5-1	TRBJ2-1	few	CASSLEGPPNEQFF	TGCGCCAGCAGCTTGGAGGGCCCCCCCAATGAGCAGTTCTTC
.	TRBV7-8	TRBJ2-7	.	CASSLASAYEQYF	TGTGCCAGCAGCTTAGCTTCAGCATACGAGCAGTACTTC
.	TRBV28	TRBJ1-4	.	CASSYQSPLQLFF	TGTGCCAGCAGTTATCAATCGCCCCTACAACTGTTTTTT
.	TRBV6-4	TRBJ2-2	.	CASSDTNTGELFF	TGTGCCAGCAGTGACACGAACACCGGGGAGCTGTTTTTT
.	TRBV4-3	TRBJ2-6	.	CASSPLGSSGANVLTF	TGCGCCAGCAGCCCCTTAGGGAGCTCTGGGGCCAACGTCCTGACTTTC
.	TRBV10-1	TRBJ2-3	.	CASSEEGCGSTDTQYF	TGCGCCAGCAGTGAGGAGGGCTGCGGGAGCACAGATACGCAGTATTTT
TRBD2	TRBV27	TRBJ2-2	.	CASSSQQWGLVTGELFF	TGTGCCAGCAGTTCCCAACAGTGGGGACTAGTGACCGGGGAGCTGTTTTTT
TRBD1	TRBV28	TRBJ1-1	.	CASSLLQGVEAFF	TGTGCCAGCAGTTTGCTACAGGGGGTCGAAGCTTTCTTT
TRBD1	TRBV4-1	TRBJ2-7	.	CASSQRTGETYEQYF	TGCGCCAGCAGCCAACGGACAGGCGAAACCTACGAGCAGTACTTC
TRBD2	TRBV7-6	TRBJ2-1	.	CASSSPKAGVGNEQFF	TGTGCCAGCAGCTCCCCGAAAGCGGGAGTGGGAAATGAGCAGTTCTTC
.	TRBV7-9	TRBJ2-7	.	CASSLTLGPDYEQYF	TGTGCCAGCAGCCTGACTTTAGGCCCCGACTACGAGCAGTACTTC
.	TRBV27	TRBJ1-5	.	CASSLSGAQPQHF	TGTGCCAGCAGTTTATCGGGAGCTCAGCCCCAGCATTTT
TRBD2	TRBV19	TRBJ2-3	.	CASSRGLAGVSDTQYF	TGTGCCAGTAGTAGGGGACTAGCGGGAGTATCAGATACGCAGTATTTT
TRBD2	TRBV29-1	TRBJ2-5	.	CSVVTSGTEYQETQYF	TGCAGCGTTGTGACTAGCGGGACCGAGTACCAAGAGACCCAGTACTTC
.	TRBV9	TRBJ1-1	.	CASSVDQGVGKNTEAFF	TGTGCCAGCAGCGTAGACCAGGGTGTGGGGAAGAACACTGAAGCTTTCTTT
.	TRBV4-1	TRBJ2-7	once	CASSHPGLLYEQYF	TGCGCCAGCAGCCACCCCGGACTTCTTTACGAGCAGTACTTC
.	TRBV4-2	TRBJ1-5	once	CASSQENGANQPQHF	TGTGCCAGCAGCCAAGAAAACGGGGCCAATCAGCCCCAGCATTTT
TRBD2	TRBV27	TRBJ2-7	.	CASSLLVAGGRDEQYF	TGTGCCAGCAGTTTACTTGTAGCGGGAGGCAGGGACGAGCAGTACTTC
.	TRBV9	TRBJ1-5	.	CASSVGTGNQPQHF	TGTGCCAGCAGCGTAGGAACAGGAAATCAGCCCCAGCATTTT
TRBD2	TRBV6-6	TRBJ2-3	once	CATYPGGPLTDTQYF	TGTGCCACCTACCCGGGAGGACCCCTCACAGATACGCAGTATTTT
.	TRBV19	TRBJ2-7	.	CASSIGSGTYSYEQYF	TGTGCCAGTAGTATAGGTTCTGGGACGTACTCCTACGAGCAGTACTTC
.	TRBV5-1	TRBJ2-3	.	CASHHRDTQYF	TGCGCCAGCCATCATAGAGATACGCAGTATTTT